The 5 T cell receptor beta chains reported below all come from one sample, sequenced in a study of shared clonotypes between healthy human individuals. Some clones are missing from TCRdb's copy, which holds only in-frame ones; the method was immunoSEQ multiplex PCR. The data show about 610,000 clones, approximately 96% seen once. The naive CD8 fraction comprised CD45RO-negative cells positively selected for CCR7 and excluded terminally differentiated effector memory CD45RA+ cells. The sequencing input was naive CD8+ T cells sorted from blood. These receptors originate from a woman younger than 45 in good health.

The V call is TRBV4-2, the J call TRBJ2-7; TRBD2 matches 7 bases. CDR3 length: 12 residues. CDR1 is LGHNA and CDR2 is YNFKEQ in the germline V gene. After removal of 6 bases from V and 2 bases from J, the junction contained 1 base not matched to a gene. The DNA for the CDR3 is TGTGCCAGCAGTGGACTAGCCTACGAGCAGTACTTC. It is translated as CASSGLAYEQYF.

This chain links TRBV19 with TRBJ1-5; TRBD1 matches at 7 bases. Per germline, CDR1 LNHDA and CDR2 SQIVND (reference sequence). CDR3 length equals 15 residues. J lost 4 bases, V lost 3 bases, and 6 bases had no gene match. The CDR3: CASSIWDSGNQPQHF. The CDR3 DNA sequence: TGTGCCAGTAGTATCTGGGACAGTGGGAATCAGCCCCAGCATTTT.

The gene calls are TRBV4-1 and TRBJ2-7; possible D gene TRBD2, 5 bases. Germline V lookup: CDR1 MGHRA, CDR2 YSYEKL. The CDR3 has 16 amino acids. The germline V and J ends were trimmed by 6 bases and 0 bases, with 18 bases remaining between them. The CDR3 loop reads CASSPAAAVSSYEQYF. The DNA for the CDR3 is TGCGCCAGCAGTCCAGCGGCGGCAGTGAGCTCCTACGAGCAGTACTTC.

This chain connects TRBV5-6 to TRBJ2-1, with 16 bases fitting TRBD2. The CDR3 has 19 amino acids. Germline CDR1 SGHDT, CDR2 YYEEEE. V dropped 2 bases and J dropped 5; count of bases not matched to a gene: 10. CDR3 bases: TGTGCCAGCAGCTTTTGGGGACTAGCGGGAGGGACCCCCAACAATGAGCAGTTCTTC. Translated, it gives CASSFWGLAGGTPNNEQFF.

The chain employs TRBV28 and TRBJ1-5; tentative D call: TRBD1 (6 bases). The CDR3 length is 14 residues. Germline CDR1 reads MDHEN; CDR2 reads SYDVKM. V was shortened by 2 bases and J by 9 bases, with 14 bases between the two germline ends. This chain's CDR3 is CASSLDRSFSPQHF. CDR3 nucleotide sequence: TGTGCCAGCAGTTTAGACAGGTCTTTCTCGCCCCAGCATTTT.